This T cell receptor beta chain came from a study of cytomegalovirus exposure and HLA in healthy donors. The PCR made use of 60 Vbeta and 13 Jbeta primers. The table came from immunoSEQ multiplex PCR; TCRdb's copy has only in-frame clones and leaves some out. The top ten clones hold more than 3.5% of a sample with 180,000 or so clones, around 80% of them seen once. The CDR3 totals 15 residues. Germline V gene sequence: CDR1 SNHLY, CDR2 FYNNEI. Trimming cost V 6 bases and J 5 bases, with 16 bases left between them. This receptor was taken from a woman aged 60-75 years in good health and CMV-seropositive. Sequenced material: PBMCs. The rearrangement uses TRBV2 and TRBJ2-2; a possible D gene is TRBD1 (6 bases). This CDR3 is CASSLGGSGTGELFF. The CDR3 nucleotides read TGTGCCAGCAGCCTAGGGGGATCGGGGACCGGGGAGCTGTTTTTT.